Listed below are T cell receptor beta chains from one sample, sequenced in a study of cytomegalovirus exposure and HLA in healthy donors. The table came from immunoSEQ multiplex PCR; TCRdb's copy has only in-frame clones and leaves some out. The sample has 140,000 or so clones, around 82% seen once. Sequenced input: PBMCs. These receptors were collected from a female donor in good health and CMV-seronegative. The CDR3 runs from the conserved cysteine through the conserved F or W. Each record gives: V gene, J gene, CDR3 protein.

>TRBV5-1|TRBJ2-1
CASSFGLAGVNEQFF
>TRBV4-1|TRBJ1-2
CASSQARGLGGGYTF
>TRBV2|TRBJ2-5
CASSDSLLAVRTQYF
>TRBV20-1|TRBJ1-4
CSARRGEKLFF
>TRBV4-1|TRBJ1-2
CASSHGRDSTPYGYTF
>TRBV2|TRBJ1-3
CASCQGVVKGNTIYF
>TRBV27|TRBJ1-6
CASGLNGDSPLHF
>TRBV6-1|TRBJ2-3
CASGGGGGPRTQYF
>TRBV5-4|TRBJ2-3
CASSPGLAGKTDTQYF
>TRBV2|TRBJ2-3
CASKALAGRARDTQYF
>TRBV4-1|TRBJ2-7
CASSQVWGVTSGRAGNEQYF
>TRBV19|TRBJ2-5
CASSPDPGRQETQYF
>TRBV28|TRBJ1-5
CASGPNRGSNQPQHF
>TRBV28|TRBJ1-4
CASSYIAGGSNEKLFF
>TRBV30|TRBJ2-7
CAWTVTGAGSEQYF
>TRBV5-1|TRBJ1-1
CASSLAKGETEAFF
>TRBV4-1|TRBJ1-6
CASSRGGQGVNNSPLHF
>TRBV28|TRBJ1-6
CASSFGITGSSYNSPLHF
>TRBV28|TRBJ2-7
CASSFRTSGRMYEQYF
>TRBV29-1|TRBJ1-3
CSVTGVRNTIYF
>TRBV29-1|TRBJ1-2
CSARTGPYGYPF
>TRBV30|TRBJ1-3
CACHTDRRGNTIYF
>TRBV29-1|TRBJ1-1
CSVDRLINTEAFF
>TRBV15|TRBJ2-3
CATSRDQGRASGRRETSTDTQYF
>TRBV5-4|TRBJ1-1
CASSVSRDRYTEAFF
>TRBV5-5|TRBJ2-5
CASSSGQNQETQYF
>TRBV28|TRBJ2-1
CASSLTGAGGRQFF
>TRBV28|TRBJ2-7
CASSPSPRAREQYF
>TRBV6-1|TRBJ1-4
CASSEAGRKEKLFF
>TRBV18|TRBJ1-5
CASSRKEGNQPQHF
>TRBV6-1|NA
CASSDILRTYEQYF
>TRBV10-2|TRBJ2-2
CASRISSGELFF
>TRBV6-4|TRBJ2-1
CASSEGQYNEQFF
>TRBV5-1|TRBJ2-7
CASSLVGRTSSYEQYF
>TRBV6-1|TRBJ2-3
CASGWEVDTQYF
>TRBV28|TRBJ1-2
CASSPTGGSSSNGYTF